The T cell receptor (beta chain) under discussion was sequenced for a study of T cell responses to AZD1222 COVID-19 vaccine. Whole-study findings and limits: Repertoires in all cases were sampled only once the peak T cell response had passed.

Note on this clone: The antigen is undetermined.

TCRdb keeps only in-frame clones here, not all; method: immunoSEQ multiplex PCR. The sample consists of around 110,000 clones, about 90% of them appearing once. The germline gives CDR1 MNHNS, CDR2 SASEGT. CDR3 length: 17 amino acids. Trimming left V 2 bases short and J 0 bases short, with 15 bases between. This TCR came from an adult in good health. V and J are TRBV6-1 and TRBJ2-3; D possibly corresponds to TRBD2 (6 bases). This material consisted of peripheral blood, taken on day 0 of AZD1222 vaccination. The CDR3 coding sequence is TGTGCCAGCAGTGAATGGAGTAGCGGAACTAGCACAGATACGCAGTATTTT. Translation: CASSEWSSGTSTDTQYF.